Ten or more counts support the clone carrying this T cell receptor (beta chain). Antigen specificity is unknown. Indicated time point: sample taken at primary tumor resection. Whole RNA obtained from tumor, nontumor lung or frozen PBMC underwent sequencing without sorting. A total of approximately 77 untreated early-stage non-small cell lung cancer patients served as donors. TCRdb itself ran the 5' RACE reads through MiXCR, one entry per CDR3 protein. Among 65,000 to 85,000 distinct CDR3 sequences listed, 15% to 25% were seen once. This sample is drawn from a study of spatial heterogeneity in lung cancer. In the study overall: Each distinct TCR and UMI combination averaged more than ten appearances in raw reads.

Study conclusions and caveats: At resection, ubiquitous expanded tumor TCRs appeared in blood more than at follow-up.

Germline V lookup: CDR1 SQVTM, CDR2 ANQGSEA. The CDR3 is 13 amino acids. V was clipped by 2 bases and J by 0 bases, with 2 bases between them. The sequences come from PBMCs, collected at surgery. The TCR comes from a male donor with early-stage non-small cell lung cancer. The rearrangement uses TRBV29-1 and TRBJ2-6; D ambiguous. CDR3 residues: CSVEISGANVLTF. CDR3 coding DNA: TGCAGCGTTGAAATCTCTGGGGCCAACGTCCTGACTTTC.